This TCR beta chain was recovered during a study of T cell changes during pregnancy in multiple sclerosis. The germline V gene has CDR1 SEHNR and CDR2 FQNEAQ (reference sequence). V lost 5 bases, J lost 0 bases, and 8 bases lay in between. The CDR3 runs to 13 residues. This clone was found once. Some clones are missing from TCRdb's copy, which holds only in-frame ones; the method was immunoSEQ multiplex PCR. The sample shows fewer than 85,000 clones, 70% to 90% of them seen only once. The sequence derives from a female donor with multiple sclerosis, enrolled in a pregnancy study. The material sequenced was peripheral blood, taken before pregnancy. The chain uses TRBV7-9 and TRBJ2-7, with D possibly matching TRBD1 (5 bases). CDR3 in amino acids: CASSRDSSYEQYF. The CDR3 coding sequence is TGTGCCAGCAGCCGCGACAGCTCCTACGAGCAGTACTTC.